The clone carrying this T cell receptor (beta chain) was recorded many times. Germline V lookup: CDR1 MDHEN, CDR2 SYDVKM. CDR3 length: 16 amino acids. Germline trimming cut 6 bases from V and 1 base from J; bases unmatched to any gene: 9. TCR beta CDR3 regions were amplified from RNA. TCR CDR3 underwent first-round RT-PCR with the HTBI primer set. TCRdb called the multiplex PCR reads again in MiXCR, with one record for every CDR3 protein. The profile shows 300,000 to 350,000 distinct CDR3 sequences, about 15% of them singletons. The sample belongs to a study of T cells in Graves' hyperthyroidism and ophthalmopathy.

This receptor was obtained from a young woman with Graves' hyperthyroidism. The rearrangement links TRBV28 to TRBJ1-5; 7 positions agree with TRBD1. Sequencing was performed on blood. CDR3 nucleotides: TGTGCCAGCAGAAAACAGGGGATCTCCAGCAATCAGCCCCAGCATTTT. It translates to CASRKQGISSNQPQHF.